The clone carrying this T cell receptor (beta chain) appeared once. This sample was taken from a study of PD-L1 blockade in urothelial cancer. Study background: Patients' prior chemotherapy regimens numbered 0 to 3. Samples of blood were analyzed 3 weeks (second dose) and 6 weeks after treatment start.

Regarding time point: pretreatment peripheral blood. V was pared by 5 bases and J by 1 base, with 3 bases of the junction left unmatched. Germline-derived CDR1 and CDR2 are MNHNY and SVGAGI (reference sequence). CDR3 length: 15 residues. The repertoire was sequenced with immunoSEQ multiplex PCR; TCRdb's copy has only in-frame clones and lacks some. The data contain 85,000 to 95,000 clones, 80% to 90% of them singletons. The chain links TRBV6-6 to TRBJ2-7; 12 bases are a match to TRBD2. Sequencing was performed on PBMCs, taken around atezolizumab (anti-PD-L1) treatment. This sequence originates from a woman aged 80 or older with urothelial cancer. CDR3 region: CASSGGLAGSYEQYF. Written as DNA, the CDR3 is TGTGCCAGCAGTGGCGGACTAGCGGGGTCCTACGAGCAGTACTTC.